Reported below is one TCR beta chain. Antigen specificity is unknown. Produced via immunoSEQ multiplex PCR; TCRdb's table is partial and in-frame only. Of about 130,000 clones in the sample, approximately 91% were seen once. V gave up 4 bases and J gave up 3 bases, with 26 bases separating them. Germline CDR1 is SGHDT and CDR2 is YYEEEE. The length of the CDR3 is 18 residues. The sample is drawn from a study of graft-versus-host responses after intestinal transplantation. Study summary: Every recipient underwent anti-thymocyte globulin induction, then tacrolimus and steroids for 2 to 3 years.

Study results and caveats: Recipient-marrow GvH clones were detected, some having first appeared in ileum or blood.

Sequencing was performed on unstimulated CD4+ T cells sorted from spleen or lymph node cells, taken before intestinal transplant. The clonotype was recovered from a human donor who received an intestinal transplant. The rearrangement uses TRBV5-6 and TRBJ2-7, with D possibly TRBD2 on 7 matching bases. In DNA, the CDR3 is TGTGCCAGCAGCCCCATTTTTTCGGGGGCTAGCGGATACTACGAGCAGTACTTC. Translated: CASSPIFSGASGYYEQYF.